Listed below are T cell receptor beta chains from one sample, sequenced in a study of T-cell memory formation after mild COVID-19. TCRdb redid the calling of the 5' RACE reads with MiXCR, one entry per CDR3 protein. The data hold hundreds of thousands of distinct CDR3 sequences, with less than 25% observed a single time. The sample taken for sequencing was PBMCs or a T cell subset sorted from them (not recorded which). All receptors derive from an adult woman who had mild COVID-19 (a few samples of this study predate the infection). Cell type and time point are not known. Each CDR3 is given with its conserved first and last residue. A D gene is named only where the DNA matches it firmly. Some rows mark clone size as missing; the rest say once, few, many or name a class of expanded clone.

cdr3_length | d_call | clone_size | j_call | v_call | cdr3_nt | cdr3_aa
13 | . | . | TRBJ2-3 | TRBV12-3/TRBV12-4 | TGTGCCAGCGCGGCAGGGACCCTGAATACGCAGTATTTT | CASAAGTLNTQYF
11 | TRBD1 | . | TRBJ1-2 | TRBV6-2/TRBV6-3 | TGTGCCAGCAGTTTCCCAGACAGGGCGACATTC | CASSFPDRATF
14 | TRBD1 | once | TRBJ1-4 | TRBV19 | TGTGCCAGTAGGTCCGGGGACAGGGAGGAAAAACTGTTTTTT | CASRSGDREEKLFF
15 | TRBD2 | few | TRBJ2-7 | TRBV27 | TGTGCCAGCAGAATGAAGCGGGGGGGCTCCTACGAGCAGTACTTC | CASRMKRGGSYEQYF
15 | . | . | TRBJ2-3 | TRBV12-3/TRBV12-4 | TGTGCCAGCACCGGGGGTCGGGCAGCGGCAGATACGCAGTATTTT | CASTGGRAAADTQYF
15 | TRBD2 | few | TRBJ2-1 | TRBV19 | TGTGCCAGTAGCCTAGCGGGAGGGCCTGTCAATGAGCAGTTCTTC | CASSLAGGPVNEQFF
14 | . | . | TRBJ2-7 | TRBV11-2 | TGTGCCAGCAGCTTCGATGCACCGGGATTAGAGCAGTACTTC | CASSFDAPGLEQYF
17 | TRBD2 | . | TRBJ2-1 | TRBV7-2 | TGTGCCAGCAGCCTCACTCGGACTAGCGGGAGAGGCGGTGAGCAGTTCTTC | CASSLTRTSGRGGEQFF
14 | . | . | TRBJ2-5 | TRBV20-1 | TGCAGTGCTAGATCCTCCGGGGTCCAAGAGACCCAGTACTTC | CSARSSGVQETQYF
14 | TRBD2 | few | TRBJ2-3 | TRBV20-1 | TGCAGTGCTATCGGAGGCGGGGGAAGATACGCGCAGTATTTT | CSAIGGGGRYAQYF
14 | . | . | TRBJ2-2 | TRBV3-1 | TGTGCCAGCAGCCAAGCACGGGTGTCCGGGGAGCTGTTTTTT | CASSQARVSGELFF
15 | . | . | TRBJ1-1 | TRBV5-1 | TGCGCCAGCAGCGGAGGGGGGGGCGGCGATACTGAAGCTTTCTTT | CASSGGGGGDTEAFF
15 | . | . | TRBJ1-1 | TRBV10-3 | TGTGCCATCAGTGAAGGCAGCAGGGTGAACACTGAAGCTTTCTTT | CAISEGSRVNTEAFF
16 | TRBD2 | few | TRBJ2-7 | TRBV7-2 | TGTGCCAGCAGCGCCAAGGGGAGGGAGGGAGGCTACGAGCAGTACTTC | CASSAKGREGGYEQYF
16 | . | . | TRBJ1-6 | TRBV5-1 | TGCGCCAGCAGCTGGACGGACAGAGGACCTAGGTCGCCCCTCCACTTT | CASSWTDRGPRSPLHF
14 | TRBD1 | few | TRBJ2-3 | TRBV24-1 | TGTGCCACCAGTGGGGGACAGGTCCCAGATACGCAGTATTTT | CATSGGQVPDTQYF
12 | TRBD1 | . | TRBJ1-2 | TRBV20-1 | TGCAGTGCAAGCAGGGGGATCTATGGCTACACCTTC | CSASRGIYGYTF
16 | TRBD2 | . | TRBJ2-7 | TRBV9 | TGTGCCAGCAGCGACGGGACTAGCGGGGCGGAAAACGAGCAGTACTTC | CASSDGTSGAENEQYF
11 | . | . | TRBJ2-7 | TRBV21-1 | TGTGCCAGCGGGAGGGGGCACGAGCAGTACTTC | CASGRGHEQYF
16 | . | . | TRBJ2-1 | TRBV11-2 | TGTGCCAGCAGCTTAGTGCGGGGGCGAACCTACAATGAGCAGTTCTTC | CASSLVRGRTYNEQFF
15 | TRBD2 | . | TRBJ2-1 | TRBV14 | TGTGCCAGCAGCCAAGGCACTAGCGGACCGAATGAGCAGTTCTTC | CASSQGTSGPNEQFF
14 | TRBD1 | . | TRBJ2-2 | TRBV29-1 | TGCACCGACCTGAGGGGGCAGACCACCGGGGAGCTGTTTTTT | CTDLRGQTTGELFF
15 | . | . | TRBJ2-1 | TRBV12-3/TRBV12-4 | TGTGCCAGCAGTTTAATGGCGGGTATAGACAATGAGCAGTTCTTC | CASSLMAGIDNEQFF
16 | . | . | TRBJ1-1 | TRBV6-6 | TGTGCCAGCACGAGTTGGGCAGCGGGCGGGAACACTGAAGCTTTCTTT | CASTSWAAGGNTEAFF
16 | . | once | TRBJ2-3 | TRBV12-3/TRBV12-4 | TGTGCCAGCAGTCCCAGGGGCGGGGCCAGCACAGATACGCAGTATTTT | CASSPRGGASTDTQYF
13 | . | . | TRBJ2-7 | TRBV6-1 | TGTGCCAGCAGTGAAGTGGCAGGATTCGAGCAGTACTTC | CASSEVAGFEQYF
13 | TRBD1 | many | TRBJ2-7 | TRBV10-3 | TGTGCCATCAGCCCGGGACAGGGCTACGAGCAGTACTTC | CAISPGQGYEQYF
16 | . | . | TRBJ2-1 | TRBV3-1 | TGTGCCAGCAGTCGGATTCAGGGGAGGTCCTACAATGAGCAGTTCTTC | CASSRIQGRSYNEQFF
12 | . | many | TRBJ2-7 | TRBV6-5 | TGTGCCAGCAGTACACCATCGTCCGAGCAGTACTTC | CASSTPSSEQYF
15 | TRBD1 | . | TRBJ1-1 | TRBV9 | TGTGCCAGCAGCGAGGGGGACAGAGAAAACACTGAAGCTTTCTTT | CASSEGDRENTEAFF
13 | TRBD1 | few | TRBJ1-6 | TRBV7-9 | TGTGCCAGCAGACAGGGGGCATATTCACCCCTCCACTTT | CASRQGAYSPLHF
18 | TRBD2 | few | TRBJ2-3 | TRBV5-1 | TGCGCCAGCAGCTTGGCCGTGCGGGTAGCGGGAGATTTAGATACGCAGTATTTT | CASSLAVRVAGDLDTQYF
15 | TRBD2 | . | TRBJ2-1 | TRBV7-8 | TGTGCCAGCAGCCCAACTAGCGTCTCCTACAATGGGCAGTTCTTC | CASSPTSVSYNGQFF
15 | TRBD2 | . | TRBJ2-3 | TRBV18 | TGTGCCAGCTCACCGAACAGCGGGGGGTCGACAGTACTGTATTTT | CASSPNSGGSTVLYF
13 | TRBD1 | . | TRBJ1-5 | TRBV6-5 | TGTGCCAGCAGGGACAGGCTCAATCAGCCCCAGCATTTT | CASRDRLNQPQHF
15 | TRBD2 | few | TRBJ2-1 | TRBV12-3/TRBV12-4 | TGTGCCAGCAGCCCAAGACAGAGGACGGGGGGTGAGCAGTTCTTC | CASSPRQRTGGEQFF
15 | . | . | TRBJ1-2 | TRBV20-1 | TGCAGTGCTACTATAGCAGCGGGTCTCGCCTATGGCTACACCTTC | CSATIAAGLAYGYTF
14 | . | many | TRBJ2-7 | TRBV25-1 | TGTGCCAGCAGCCTCCCCGGGGGCCCCTACGAGCAGTACTTC | CASSLPGGPYEQYF
16 | TRBD2 | . | TRBJ2-1 | TRBV9 | TGTGCCAGCAGCGTAGGATCTAGCGGGGGTCACAATGAGCAGTTCTTC | CASSVGSSGGHNEQFF
13 | . | . | TRBJ1-5 | TRBV12-3/TRBV12-4 | TGTGCCAGCAGCAGACAGAGAAATCAGCCCCAGCATTTT | CASSRQRNQPQHF
13 | TRBD1 | many | TRBJ1-1 | TRBV6-6 | TGTGCCAGCAGCAAACAGGGGTACACTGAAGCTTTCTTT | CASSKQGYTEAFF
14 | TRBD1 | . | TRBJ1-2 | TRBV5-1 | TGCGCCAGCAGCCTAGGAACAGGGGGCGATGGCTACACCTTC | CASSLGTGGDGYTF
18 | TRBD2 | . | TRBJ2-7 | TRBV11-2 | TGTGCCAGCAGCTTAGTTTTCGGCGGGGGAAGAAGCTCCTACGAGCAGTACTTC | CASSLVFGGGRSSYEQYF
16 | . | . | TRBJ1-2 | TRBV9 | TGTGCCAGCAGCGTAGCTACCGGGAACGACTACTATGGCTACACCTTC | CASSVATGNDYYGYTF
14 | TRBD2 | many | TRBJ2-3 | TRBV7-9 | TGTGCCAGCAGCTTAACCGGGGGGGCAGATACGCAGTATTTT | CASSLTGGADTQYF
16 | . | few | TRBJ1-5 | TRBV5-6 | TGTGCCAGCAGCTCATTAAGGGACGGCCGGAATCAGCCCCAGCATTTT | CASSSLRDGRNQPQHF
15 | TRBD1 | once | TRBJ1-1 | TRBV18 | TGTGCCAGCTCACCTACCGGGACAGGGAACGCTGAAGCTTTCTTT | CASSPTGTGNAEAFF
17 | . | . | TRBJ2-3 | TRBV9 | TGTGCCAGCAGCCCCGCATGGGGGACCACGCCCACAGATACGCAGTATTTT | CASSPAWGTTPTDTQYF
13 | . | few | TRBJ2-2 | TRBV4-1 | TGCGCCAGCAGCCATGCCTGGACCGGGGAGCTGTTTTTT | CASSHAWTGELFF
11 | . | few | TRBJ2-1 | TRBV12-3/TRBV12-4 | TGTGCCAGCACCCGAGCCGTCGAGCAGTTCTTC | CASTRAVEQFF
13 | . | . | TRBJ2-1 | TRBV7-3 | TGTGCCAGCAGCTTAACGTTAAGTGATGAGCAGTTCTTC | CASSLTLSDEQFF
14 | . | many | TRBJ2-7 | TRBV5-1 | TGCGCCAGCAGCTTGGAGCCGGAGTCCTACGAGCAGTACTTC | CASSLEPESYEQYF
15 | TRBD1 | . | TRBJ2-7 | TRBV19 | TGTGCCAGTACATCCGGGACAGGGGGCGACTACGAGCAGTACTTC | CASTSGTGGDYEQYF
14 | . | . | TRBJ2-1 | TRBV5-1 | TGCGCCAGCAGCTTGGGGACGATAATCGATGAGCAGTTCTTC | CASSLGTIIDEQFF
16 | TRBD1 | . | TRBJ2-3 | TRBV27 | TGTGCCAGCAGTTTGAACAGGGGGCATGGTACAGATACGCAGTATTTT | CASSLNRGHGTDTQYF
16 | TRBD1 | few | TRBJ2-3 | TRBV20-1 | TGCAGTGCTAGAGAGGGTGGACAGGGGTACACAGATACGCAGTATTTT | CSAREGGQGYTDTQYF
13 | . | few | TRBJ1-1 | TRBV7-2 | TGTGCCAGCAGCTTTTTGAACCTCGGTGAAGCTTTCTTT | CASSFLNLGEAFF
14 | TRBD1 | few | TRBJ1-2 | TRBV27 | TGTGCCAGCGGACGGCCGGGACAGGAAAATGGCTACACCTTC | CASGRPGQENGYTF
17 | TRBD1 | few | TRBJ1-5 | TRBV6-6 | TGTGCCAGCAGTTACTCGATTGCCGGGACAGGCAATCAGCCCCAGCATTTT | CASSYSIAGTGNQPQHF